Sequencing of this TCR beta chain was carried out in a study of long-term antiretroviral therapy in people with HIV. The authors ran the immunoSEQ assay, v3.0, at survey level. The assay was immunoSEQ multiplex PCR, and TCRdb's table has in-frame clones only and misses some. Found here are tens of thousands of clones, 83% of them singletons; the top ten hold over 6.5%. At minimum, one pre-ART and two post-ART PBMC samples were obtained from each donor. Germline-derived CDR1 and CDR2 are SGDLS and YYNGEE. Trimming left V 5 bases short and J 0 bases short, with 17 bases between. The CDR3 is 16 amino acids.

The sample here was unsorted PBMCs, taken 0.4 years before starting antiretroviral therapy. This clonotype was sampled from a man aged 18 to 29 with HIV. The genes are TRBV9 and TRBJ1-2, with no clear D. The CDR3 nucleotides read TGTGCCAGCAGAGCCCCCACCGTGGAGACTAACTATGGCTACACCTTC. It codes for CASRAPTVETNYGYTF.